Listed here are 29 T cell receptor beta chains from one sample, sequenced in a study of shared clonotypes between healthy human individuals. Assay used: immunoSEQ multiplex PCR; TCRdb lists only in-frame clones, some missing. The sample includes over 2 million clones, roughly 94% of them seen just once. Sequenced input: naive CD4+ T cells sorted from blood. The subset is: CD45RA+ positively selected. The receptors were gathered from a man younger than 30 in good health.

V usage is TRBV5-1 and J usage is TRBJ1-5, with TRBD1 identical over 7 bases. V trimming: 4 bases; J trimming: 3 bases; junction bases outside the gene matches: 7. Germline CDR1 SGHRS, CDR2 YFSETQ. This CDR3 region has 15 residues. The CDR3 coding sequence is TGCGCCAGCAGCCCGGGGGGACAGATCAATCAGCCCCAGCATTTT. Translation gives CASSPGGQINQPQHF.

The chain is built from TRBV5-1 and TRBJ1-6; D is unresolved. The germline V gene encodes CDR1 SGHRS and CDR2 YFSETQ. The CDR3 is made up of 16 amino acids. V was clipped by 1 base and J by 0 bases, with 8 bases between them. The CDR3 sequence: CASSLRENSYNSPLHF. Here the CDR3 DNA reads TGCGCCAGCAGCTTGCGGGAAAACTCCTATAATTCACCCCTCCACTTT.

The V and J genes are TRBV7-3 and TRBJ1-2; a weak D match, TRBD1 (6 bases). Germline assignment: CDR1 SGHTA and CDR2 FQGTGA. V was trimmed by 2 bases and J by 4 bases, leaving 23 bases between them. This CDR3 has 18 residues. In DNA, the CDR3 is TGTGCCAGCAGCTTAGGGGGCCCCGGGGTAGGCCCCAGCTATGGCTACACCTTC. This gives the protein CASSLGGPGVGPSYGYTF.

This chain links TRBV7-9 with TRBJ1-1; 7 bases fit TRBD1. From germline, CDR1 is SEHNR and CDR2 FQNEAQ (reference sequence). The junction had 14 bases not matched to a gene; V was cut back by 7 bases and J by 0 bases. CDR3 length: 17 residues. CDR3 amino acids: CASTLSAGGFMNTEAFF. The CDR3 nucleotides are TGTGCCAGCACCCTCTCGGCAGGGGGGTTCATGAACACTGAAGCTTTCTTT.

CDR3 nucleotide sequence: TGTGCCAGCCAACCCCCGGCAGGGGCAAGCAATCAGCCCCAGCATTTT. Translating it yields CASQPPAGASNQPQHF. The V and J genes are TRBV7-9 and TRBJ1-5; the D gene is possibly TRBD1 (6 bases). CDR3 length equals 16 residues. Trimming took off 8 bases at V and 1 base at J, with 18 bases between the two ends. Germline lookup yields CDR1 SEHNR and CDR2 FQNEAQ (reference sequence).

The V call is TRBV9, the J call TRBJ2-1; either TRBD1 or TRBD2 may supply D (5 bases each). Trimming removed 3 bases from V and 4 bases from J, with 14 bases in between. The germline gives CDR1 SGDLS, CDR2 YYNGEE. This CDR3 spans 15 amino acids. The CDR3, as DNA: TGTGCCAGCAGCGCCCCCGGGACCCTATACAATGAGCAGTTCTTC. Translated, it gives CASSAPGTLYNEQFF.

The CDR3 sequence: CASSLEGTGNEQYF. The CDR3 nucleotides are TGTGCCAGCAGCTTAGAGGGAACAGGGAACGAGCAGTACTTC. The rearrangement uses TRBV7-8 and TRBJ2-7; possibly TRBD1 for D (6 bases). The CDR3 length is 14 residues. V lost 1 base, J lost 5 bases, and 12 bases lay in between. CDR1 is SGHVS and CDR2 is FQNEAQ in the germline V gene.

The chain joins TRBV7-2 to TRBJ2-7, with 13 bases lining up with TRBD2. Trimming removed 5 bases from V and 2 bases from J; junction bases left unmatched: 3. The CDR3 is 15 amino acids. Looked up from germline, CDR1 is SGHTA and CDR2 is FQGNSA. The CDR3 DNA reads TGTGCCAGCAGCGGACTAGCGGGAGCAGCCTACGAGCAGTACTTC. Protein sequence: CASSGLAGAAYEQYF. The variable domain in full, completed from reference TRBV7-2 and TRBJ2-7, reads GAGVSQSPSNKVTEKGKDVELRCDPISGHTALYWYRQSLGQGLEFLIYFQGNSAPDKSGLPSDRFSAERTGGSVSTLTIQRTQQEDSAVYLCASSGLAGAAYEQYFGPGTRLTVT.

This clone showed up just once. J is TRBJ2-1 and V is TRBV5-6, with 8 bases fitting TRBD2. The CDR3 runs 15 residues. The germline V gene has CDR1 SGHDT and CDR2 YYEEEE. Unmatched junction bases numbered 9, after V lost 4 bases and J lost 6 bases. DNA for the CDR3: TGTGCCAGCAGCCTACTAGCGGTCGCCGGCAATGAGCAGTTCTTC. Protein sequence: CASSLLAVAGNEQFF.

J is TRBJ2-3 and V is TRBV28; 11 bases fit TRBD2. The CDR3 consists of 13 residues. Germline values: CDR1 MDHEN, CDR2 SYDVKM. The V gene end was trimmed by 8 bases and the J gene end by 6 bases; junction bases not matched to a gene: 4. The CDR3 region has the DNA TGTGCCAGCCTTAGCGGGGGGGAGGATACGCAGTATTTT. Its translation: CASLSGGEDTQYF.

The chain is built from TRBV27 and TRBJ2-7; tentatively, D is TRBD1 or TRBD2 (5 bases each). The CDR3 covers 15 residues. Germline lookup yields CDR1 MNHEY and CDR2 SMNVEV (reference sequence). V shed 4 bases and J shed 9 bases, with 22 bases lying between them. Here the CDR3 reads CASSSISRDPPRQYF. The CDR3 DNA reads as TGTGCCAGCAGTTCGATCAGCCGGGACCCTCCACGGCAGTACTTC.

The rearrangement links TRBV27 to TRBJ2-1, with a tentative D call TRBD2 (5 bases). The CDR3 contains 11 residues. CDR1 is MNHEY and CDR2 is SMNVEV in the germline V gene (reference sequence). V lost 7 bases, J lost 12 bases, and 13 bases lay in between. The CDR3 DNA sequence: TGTGCCAGCACCGAACTAGGTCGGCAGTTCTTC. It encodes CASTELGRQFF.

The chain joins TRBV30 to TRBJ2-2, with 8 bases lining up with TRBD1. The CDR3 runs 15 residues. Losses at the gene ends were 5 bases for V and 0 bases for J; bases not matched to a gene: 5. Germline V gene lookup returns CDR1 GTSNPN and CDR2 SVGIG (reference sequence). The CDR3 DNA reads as TGTGCCTGGCGCCGGGACAGGTCGAACACCGGGGAGCTGTTTTTT. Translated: CAWRRDRSNTGELFF.

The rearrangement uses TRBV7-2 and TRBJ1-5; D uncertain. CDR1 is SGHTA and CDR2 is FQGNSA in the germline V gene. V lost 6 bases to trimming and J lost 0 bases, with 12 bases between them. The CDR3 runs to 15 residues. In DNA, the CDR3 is TGTGCCAGCAGTCCCCACGCGTATAGCAATCAGCCCCAGCATTTT. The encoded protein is CASSPHAYSNQPQHF.

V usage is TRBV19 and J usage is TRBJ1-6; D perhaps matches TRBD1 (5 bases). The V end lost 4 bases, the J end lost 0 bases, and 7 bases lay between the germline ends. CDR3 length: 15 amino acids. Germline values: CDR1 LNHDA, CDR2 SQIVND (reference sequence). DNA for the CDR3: TGTGCCAGTAGTACGCAGGGCTCCTATAATTCACCCCTCCACTTT. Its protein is CASSTQGSYNSPLHF.

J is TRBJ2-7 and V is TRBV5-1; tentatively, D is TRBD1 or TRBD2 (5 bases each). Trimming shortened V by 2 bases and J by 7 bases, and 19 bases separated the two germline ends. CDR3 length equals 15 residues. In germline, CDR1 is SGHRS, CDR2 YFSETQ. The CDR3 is CASSLETGTNREQYF. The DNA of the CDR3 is TGCGCCAGCAGCTTAGAAACCGGGACCAATCGGGAGCAGTACTTC.

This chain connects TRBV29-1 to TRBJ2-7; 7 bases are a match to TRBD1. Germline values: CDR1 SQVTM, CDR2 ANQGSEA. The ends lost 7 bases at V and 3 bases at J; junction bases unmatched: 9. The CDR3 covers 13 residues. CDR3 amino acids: CSASDRMIYEQYF. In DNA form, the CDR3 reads TGCAGCGCCTCGGACAGGATGATCTACGAGCAGTACTTC.

The CDR3, as DNA: TGTGCCAGTAGTATAGATGCGAGGGAAACTTCACCCCTCCACTTT. It codes for CASSIDARETSPLHF. This chain connects TRBV19 to TRBJ1-6; D remains ambiguous. The V and J ends lost 0 bases and 9 bases respectively, with 12 bases between them. The CDR3 contains 15 residues. From germline, CDR1 is LNHDA and CDR2 SQIVND (reference sequence).

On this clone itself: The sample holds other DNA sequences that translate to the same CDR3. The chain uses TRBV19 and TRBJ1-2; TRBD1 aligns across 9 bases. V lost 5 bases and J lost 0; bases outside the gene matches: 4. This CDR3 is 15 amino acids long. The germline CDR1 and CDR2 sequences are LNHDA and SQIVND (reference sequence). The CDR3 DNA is TGTGCCAGTAGTCCGCGGGACAGGGCTAACTATGGCTACACCTTC. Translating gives CASSPRDRANYGYTF.

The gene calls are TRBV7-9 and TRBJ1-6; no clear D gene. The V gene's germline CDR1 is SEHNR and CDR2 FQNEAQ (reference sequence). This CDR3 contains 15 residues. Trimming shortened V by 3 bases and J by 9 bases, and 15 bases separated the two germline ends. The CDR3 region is CASSLGSKALSPLHF. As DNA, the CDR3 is TGTGCCAGCAGCTTGGGATCCAAAGCCCTTTCACCCCTCCACTTT. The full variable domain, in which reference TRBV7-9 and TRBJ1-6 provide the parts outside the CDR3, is DTGVSQNPRHKITKRGQNVTFRCDPISEHNRLYWYRQTLGQGPEFLTYFQNEAQLEKSRLLSDRFSAERPKGSFSTLEIQRTEQGDSAMYLCASSLGSKALSPLHFGNGTRLTVT.

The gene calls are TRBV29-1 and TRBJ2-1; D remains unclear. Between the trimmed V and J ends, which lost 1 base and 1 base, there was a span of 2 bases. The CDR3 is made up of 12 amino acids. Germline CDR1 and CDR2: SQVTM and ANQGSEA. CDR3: CSVEGSYNEQFF. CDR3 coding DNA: TGCAGCGTTGAAGGTTCCTACAATGAGCAGTTCTTC.

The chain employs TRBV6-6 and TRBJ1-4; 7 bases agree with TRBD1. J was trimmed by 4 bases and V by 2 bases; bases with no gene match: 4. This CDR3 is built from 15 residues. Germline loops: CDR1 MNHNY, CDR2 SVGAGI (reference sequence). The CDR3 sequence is CASSYKGQINEKLFF. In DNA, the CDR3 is TGTGCCAGCAGTTACAAGGGACAGATTAATGAAAAACTGTTTTTT.

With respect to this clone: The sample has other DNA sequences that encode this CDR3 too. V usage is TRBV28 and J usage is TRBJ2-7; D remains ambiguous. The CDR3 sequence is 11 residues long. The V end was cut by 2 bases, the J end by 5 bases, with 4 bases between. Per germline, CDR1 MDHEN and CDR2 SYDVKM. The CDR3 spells CASSLRNEQYF. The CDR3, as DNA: TGTGCCAGCAGTTTACGCAACGAGCAGTACTTC. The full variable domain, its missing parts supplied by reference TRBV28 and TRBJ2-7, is DVKVTQSSRYLVKRTGEKVFLECVQDMDHENMFWYRQDPGLGLRLIYFSYDVKMKEKGDIPEGYSVSREKKERFSLILESASTNQTSMYLCASSLRNEQYFGPGTRLTVT.

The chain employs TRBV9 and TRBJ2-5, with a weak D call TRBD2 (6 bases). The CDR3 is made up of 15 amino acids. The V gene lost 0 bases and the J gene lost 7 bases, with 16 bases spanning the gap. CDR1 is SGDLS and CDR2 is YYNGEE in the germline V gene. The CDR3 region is CASSVDAGTRGTQYF. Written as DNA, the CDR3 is TGTGCCAGCAGCGTAGACGCGGGAACTAGGGGGACCCAGTACTTC.

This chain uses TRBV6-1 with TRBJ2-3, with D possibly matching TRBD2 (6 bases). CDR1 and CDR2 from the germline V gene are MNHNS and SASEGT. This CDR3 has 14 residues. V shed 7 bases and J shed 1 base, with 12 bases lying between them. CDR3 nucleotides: TGTGCCAGCAAATGGTCTAGCGGCACAGATACGCAGTATTTT. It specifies CASKWSSGTDTQYF.

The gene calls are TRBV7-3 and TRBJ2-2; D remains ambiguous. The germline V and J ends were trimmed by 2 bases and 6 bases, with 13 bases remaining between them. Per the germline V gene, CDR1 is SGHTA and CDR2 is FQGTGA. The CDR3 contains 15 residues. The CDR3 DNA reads TGTGCCAGCAGCTTATTAAACACGGTTTCCGGGGAGCTGTTTTTT. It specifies CASSLLNTVSGELFF.

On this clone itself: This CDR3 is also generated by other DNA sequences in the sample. CDR3 in DNA: TGCGCCAGCAGCTTGGTCGGGGGCGCGGATACGCAGTATTTT. Its translation is CASSLVGGADTQYF. V usage is TRBV5-1 and J usage is TRBJ2-3, with D perhaps given as TRBD1 or TRBD2 (6 bases each). The CDR3 is 14 residues long. In germline, CDR1 is SGHRS, CDR2 YFSETQ. The V and J ends lost 0 bases and 6 bases respectively, with 11 bases between them.

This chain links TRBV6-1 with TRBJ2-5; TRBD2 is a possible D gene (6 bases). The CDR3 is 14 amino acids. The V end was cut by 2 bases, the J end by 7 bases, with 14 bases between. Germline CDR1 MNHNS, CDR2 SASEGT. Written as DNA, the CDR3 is TGTGCCAGCAGTGAAAGGGGACGGGGAGGGACCCAGTACTTC. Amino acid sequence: CASSERGRGGTQYF.

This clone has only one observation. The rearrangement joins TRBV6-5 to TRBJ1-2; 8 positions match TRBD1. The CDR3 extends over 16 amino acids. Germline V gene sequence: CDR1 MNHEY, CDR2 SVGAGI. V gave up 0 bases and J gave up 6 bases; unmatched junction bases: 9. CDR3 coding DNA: TGTGCCAGCAGTTACTCGAGAACAGGGGGTGTGAATGGCTACACCTTC. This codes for CASSYSRTGGVNGYTF.